The source of this T cell receptor (beta chain) is a study of T-cell memory formation after mild COVID-19. Background on the study: The TCR clusters were mostly specific to one donor. Overall study results and limits: Still unconfirmed is whether the second-wave clones peaking on day 37 recognized SARS-CoV-2. CD4+ contracting clones were found mainly in CM and EM, and CD8+ ones in EMRA.

Concerning this clonotype itself: Antigen unknown.

Germline trimming cut 6 bases from V and 6 bases from J; bases unmatched to any gene: 8. The CDR3 extends over 13 amino acids. TCRdb reanalysed the 5' RACE reads using MiXCR and keeps one entry per CDR3 protein. The table records about 260,000 distinct CDR3 sequences, around 8% of them present only once. The sequencing sample was made of PBMCs or a T cell subset sorted from them (not recorded which). V gene TRBV12-3 or TRBV12-4 combines with J gene TRBJ2-7; 7 bases line up with TRBD1. The receptor was derived from a man between 18 and 35 years old who had mild COVID-19 (a few samples of this study predate the infection). Cell type and time point are not known. The CDR3 region is CASSRQAGGEQYF. In DNA form, the CDR3 reads TGTGCCAGCAGCCGACAGGCAGGGGGCGAGCAGTACTTC.